What follows are 22 T cell receptor beta chains derived from one specimen sequenced in a study of blood T cell repertoires in COVID-19. Sequencing used immunoSEQ multiplex PCR; TCRdb keeps in-frame clones, though not all of them. The table includes about 130,000 clones, about 94% detected once. The specimen was peripheral blood. All receptors derive from a man in his fifties or sixties with COVID-19, enrolled during active disease.

Relative to its sample, this clone is medium-sized. CDR3 coding DNA: TGTGCCAGCAGTCCCACGACTAACAATGAGCAGTTCTTC. Residues: CASSPTTNNEQFF. The rearrangement links TRBV6-5 to TRBJ2-1; possible D gene TRBD2, 5 bases. The germline V gene encodes CDR1 MNHEY and CDR2 SVGAGI. V was shortened by 5 bases and J by 5 bases, with 10 bases between the two germline ends. CDR3 length: 13 amino acids.

Only one count was recorded for this clone. The V gene is TRBV30, the J gene TRBJ1-2, with a possible D match to TRBD1 (5 bases). The CDR3 spans 12 residues. Trimming removed 8 bases at V and 8 bases at J, with 18 bases between. Germline V gene data show CDR1 as GTSNPN and CDR2 as SVGIG (reference sequence). CDR3: CASAGTEGGYTF. DNA for the CDR3: TGTGCCAGCGCCGGGACTGAGGGGGGCTACACCTTC.

V and J are TRBV19 and TRBJ1-1; the D gene is possibly TRBD1 (5 bases). Trimming took 4 bases from V and 1 from J, leaving 10 bases between them. The CDR3 extends over 14 amino acids. The germline V gene encodes CDR1 LNHDA and CDR2 SQIVND (reference sequence). The CDR3 reads CASSRQTSNTEAFF. The CDR3 DNA reads as TGTGCCAGTAGTAGACAGACCTCGAACACTGAAGCTTTCTTT.

The rearrangement uses TRBV9 and TRBJ2-5, with TRBD1 as a possible D gene (5 bases). Germline V gene sequence: CDR1 SGDLS, CDR2 YYNGEE. The V and J ends lost 4 bases and 3 bases respectively, with 13 bases between them. This CDR3 comprises 14 residues. Here the CDR3 reads CASSTRSGKETQYF. The CDR3 region has the DNA TGTGCCAGCAGCACCCGTTCAGGGAAAGAGACCCAGTACTTC.

This chain uses TRBV20-1 with TRBJ1-2; D not certain. CDR1 and CDR2 from the germline V gene are DFQATT and SNEGSKA (reference sequence). This CDR3 comprises 11 residues. Trimming left V 6 bases short and J 8 bases short, with 13 bases between. CDR3: CSAKLPAGYTF. Written as DNA, the CDR3 is TGCAGTGCGAAACTACCTGCCGGCTACACCTTC.

The V and J genes are TRBV28 and TRBJ1-1; TRBD1 is a possible D gene (6 bases). This CDR3 contains 13 residues. The germline V gene has CDR1 MDHEN and CDR2 SYDVKM. The V end was cut by 1 base, the J end by 5 bases, with 8 bases between. The CDR3 protein is CASSLLGGTEAFF. CDR3 coding DNA: TGTGCCAGCAGTTTATTAGGGGGAACTGAAGCTTTCTTT.

This clone appeared a few times. The genes are TRBV6-5 and TRBJ1-5; TRBD1 agrees at 8 bases. CDR1 is MNHEY and CDR2 is SVGAGI in the germline V gene. This CDR3 region has 15 residues. With 4 bases clipped from V and 2 bases from J, the junction kept 4 bases outside the gene matches. The CDR3 DNA is TGTGCCAGCAGTTCCTTGACAGGGGGCAATCAGCCCCAGCATTTT. Residues: CASSSLTGGNQPQHF.

This chain links TRBV5-6 with TRBJ2-7; D not resolved. V was pared by 4 bases and J by 0 bases, with 11 bases between. The CDR3 is 14 amino acids. Germline values: CDR1 SGHDT, CDR2 YYEEEE. In nucleotides, the CDR3 is TGTGCCAGCAGCACTACTGCTACCTCCTACGAGCAGTACTTC. Its translation: CASSTTATSYEQYF.

The chain recombines TRBV6-6 with TRBJ2-1, with 7 nucleotides matching TRBD1. Trimming at V came to 6 bases and at J to 2 bases, leaving 7 bases not matched to a gene. Germline V lookup: CDR1 MNHNY, CDR2 SVGAGI (reference sequence). The CDR3 loop spans 15 amino acids. The CDR3 DNA follows: TGTGCCAGCAGGCCCGGACAGGTTGCCTACAATGAGCAGTTCTTC. It encodes CASRPGQVAYNEQFF.

The chain couples TRBV19 to TRBJ1-1, with 9 bases that match TRBD1. Germline CDR1 and CDR2: LNHDA and SQIVND (reference sequence). The CDR3 contains 14 residues. Trimming took 6 bases from V and 6 from J; bases not matched to a gene: 8. The CDR3 nucleotides are TGTGCCAGTAGCCAGGGACAGGGATCGCCTGAAGCTTTCTTT. Amino acids: CASSQGQGSPEAFF.

The chain's CDR3 is CASSLNGGDGYTF. For the CDR3, the DNA is TGCGCCAGCAGTCTCAACGGAGGGGATGGCTACACCTTC. The gene calls are TRBV23-1 and TRBJ1-2, with D possibly TRBD1 on 5 matching bases. TRBV23-1 is filed as an ORF, its function uncertain. Trimming took off 4 bases at V and 6 bases at J, with 12 bases between the two ends. CDR3 size: 13 residues.

This clone was detected only once. In nucleotides, the CDR3 is TGTGCCAGCAGCCTACGGGGTGACGGGGAGCTGTTTTTT. It codes for CASSLRGDGELFF. The rearrangement links TRBV11-2 to TRBJ2-2; possibly TRBD2 for D (5 bases). This CDR3 is built from 13 residues. The V gene's germline CDR1 is SGHAT and CDR2 FQNNGV. V lost 5 bases and J 7 bases, leaving 11 bases between the germline ends.

The rearrangement joins TRBV2 to TRBJ2-7, with 9 bases matching TRBD2. The J segment lost 5 bases and the V segment lost 3 bases, leaving 8 bases of the junction unmatched. Germline V CDR1 and CDR2: SNHLY, FYNNEI. The CDR3 loop spans 15 amino acids. CDR3 in DNA: TGTGCCAGCAGTGAGCTAGCGGGAAGTTCCCACGAGCAGTACTTC. Translation gives CASSELAGSSHEQYF.

V is TRBV6-2 or TRBV6-3 and J is TRBJ2-1, with 7 bases identical to TRBD1. Trimming removed 5 bases from V and 6 bases from J; junction bases left unmatched: 10. This CDR3 is built from 15 residues. Per the germline V gene, CDR1 is MNHEY and CDR2 is SVGEGT. This CDR3 reads CASSDRQGWGNEQFF. The CDR3 DNA sequence: TGTGCCAGCAGTGACCGACAGGGTTGGGGCAATGAGCAGTTCTTC.

V and J are TRBV15 and TRBJ1-1; tentatively, D is TRBD1 (6 bases). Trimming removed 6 bases at V and 7 bases at J, with 15 bases between. Germline V lookup: CDR1 LNHNV, CDR2 YYDKDF (reference sequence). The CDR3 consists of 13 residues. The CDR3 bases are TGTGCCACCAGGGGGACATACACTGATGAAGCTTTCTTT. This codes for CATRGTYTDEAFF.

The genes are TRBV19 and TRBJ1-5, with 9 positions matching TRBD1. From germline, CDR1 is LNHDA and CDR2 SQIVND (reference sequence). This CDR3 region has 16 residues. The ends lost 3 bases at V and 4 bases at J; junction bases unmatched: 7. The CDR3, as DNA: TGTGCCAGTAGTATCCAAAACAGGGGGCTTAATCAGCCCCAGCATTTT. It translates to CASSIQNRGLNQPQHF. Full variable domain (rest looked up from reference TRBV19 and TRBJ1-5): DGGITQSPKYLFRKEGQNVTLSCEQNLNHDAMYWYRQDPGQGLRLIYYSQIVNDFQKGDIAEGYSVSREKKESFPLTVTSAQKNPTAFYLCASSIQNRGLNQPQHFGDGTRLSIL.

The chain carries TRBV6-6 and TRBJ2-1, with D unclear. Trimming cost V 0 bases and J 3 bases, with 6 bases left between them. Germline assignment: CDR1 MNHNY and CDR2 SVGAGI (reference sequence). There are 14 residues in the CDR3. As DNA, the CDR3 is TGTGCCAGCAGTTACTCGGGCATCTACAATGAGCAGTTCTTC. Translation: CASSYSGIYNEQFF.

This chain uses TRBV18 with TRBJ1-1; tentatively, D is TRBD1 (5 bases). V gave up 5 bases and J gave up 0 bases, with 10 bases separating them. Germline V lookup: CDR1 KGHSH, CDR2 LQKENI. The CDR3 loop spans 14 amino acids. The chain's CDR3 is CASSTTGLNTEAFF. DNA for the CDR3: TGTGCCAGCTCAACTACAGGACTGAACACTGAAGCTTTCTTT.

The rearrangement links TRBV9 to TRBJ2-1, with D possibly being TRBD2 (5 bases). The V gene lost 2 bases and the J gene lost 7 bases, with 13 bases spanning the gap. The CDR3 sequence is 14 residues long. Germline V gene lookup returns CDR1 SGDLS and CDR2 YYNGEE. CDR3 sequence reads: CASSVSWGANEQFF. The CDR3 region has the DNA TGTGCCAGCAGCGTCAGCTGGGGAGCGAATGAGCAGTTCTTC.

The V gene is TRBV3-1 (or the pseudogene TRBV3-2), the J gene TRBJ2-2; TRBD2 is a possible D gene (7 bases). The CDR3 spans 14 residues. CDR1 is LGHDT, CDR2 YNNKEL, per germline (reference sequence). Trimming removed 4 bases from V and 7 bases from J, with 13 bases in between. CDR3 region: CASSLYREGGELFF. The CDR3 DNA sequence: TGTGCCAGCAGCCTCTACAGGGAGGGCGGGGAGCTGTTTTTT.

The chain joins TRBV28 to TRBJ1-1; tentatively, D is TRBD1 (6 bases). The CDR3 is 19 residues long. Trimming pared 6 bases from V and 0 bases from J, leaving 26 bases between. Germline CDR1 MDHEN, CDR2 SYDVKM. CDR3 in DNA: TGTGCCAGCAGCCTTCCCCTTCAGGGGAGCCTGACACTGAACACTGAAGCTTTCTTT. Translated, it gives CASSLPLQGSLTLNTEAFF.

About this clone: Within the sample, other DNA sequences also encode this same CDR3. The rearrangement joins TRBV19 to TRBJ2-2; no clear D. The V end was cut by 4 bases, the J end by 5 bases, with 2 bases between. CDR3 size: 11 residues. Germline V gene sequence: CDR1 LNHDA, CDR2 SQIVND (reference sequence). The CDR3 is CASSTTGELFF. The CDR3, as DNA: TGTGCCAGTAGTACAACCGGGGAGCTGTTTTTT.